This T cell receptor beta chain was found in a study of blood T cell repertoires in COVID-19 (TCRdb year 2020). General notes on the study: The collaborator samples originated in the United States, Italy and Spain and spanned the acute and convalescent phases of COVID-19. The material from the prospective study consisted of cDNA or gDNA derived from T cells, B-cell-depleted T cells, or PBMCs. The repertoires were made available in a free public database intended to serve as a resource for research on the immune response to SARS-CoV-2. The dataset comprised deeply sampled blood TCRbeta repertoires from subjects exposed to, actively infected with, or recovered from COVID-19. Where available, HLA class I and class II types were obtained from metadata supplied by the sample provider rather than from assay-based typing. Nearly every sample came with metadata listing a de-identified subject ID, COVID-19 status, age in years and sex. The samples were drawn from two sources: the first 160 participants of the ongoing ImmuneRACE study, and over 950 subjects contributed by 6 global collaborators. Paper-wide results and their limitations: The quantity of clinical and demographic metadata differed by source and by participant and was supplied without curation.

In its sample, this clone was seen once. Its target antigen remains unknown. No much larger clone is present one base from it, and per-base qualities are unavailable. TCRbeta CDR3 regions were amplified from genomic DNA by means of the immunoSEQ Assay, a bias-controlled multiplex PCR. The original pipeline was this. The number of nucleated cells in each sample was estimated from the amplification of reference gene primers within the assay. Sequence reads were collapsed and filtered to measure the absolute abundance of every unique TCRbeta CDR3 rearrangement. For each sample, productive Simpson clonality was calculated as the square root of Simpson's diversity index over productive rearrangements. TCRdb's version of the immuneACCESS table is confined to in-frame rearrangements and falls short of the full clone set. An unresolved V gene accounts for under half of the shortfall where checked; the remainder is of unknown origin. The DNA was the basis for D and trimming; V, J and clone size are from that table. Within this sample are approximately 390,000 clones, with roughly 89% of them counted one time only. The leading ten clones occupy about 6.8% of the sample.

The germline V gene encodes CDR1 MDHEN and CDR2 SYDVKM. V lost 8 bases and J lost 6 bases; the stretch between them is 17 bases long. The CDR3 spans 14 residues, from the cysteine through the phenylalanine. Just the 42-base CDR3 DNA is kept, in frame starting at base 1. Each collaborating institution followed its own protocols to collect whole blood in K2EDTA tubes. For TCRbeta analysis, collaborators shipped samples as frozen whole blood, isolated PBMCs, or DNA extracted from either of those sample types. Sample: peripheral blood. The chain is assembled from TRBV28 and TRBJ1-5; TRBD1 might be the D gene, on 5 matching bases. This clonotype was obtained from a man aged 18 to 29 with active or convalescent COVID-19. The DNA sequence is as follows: TGTGCCAGCCGTGTATCGGGGGTCGGTCAGCCCCAGCATTTT. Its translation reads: CASRVSGVGQPQHF.